Described below is a single T cell receptor (beta chain) sequence and its context. A modified ARM-PCR protocol with three rounds of nested PCR amplified TCRbeta. TCRdb processed the multiplex PCR reads anew with MiXCR; each CDR3 protein has one entry. This sample carries fewer than 100,000 distinct CDR3 sequences, around three quarters of them seen once, and the ten largest clones take about a fifth. RNA was extracted from bulk tissue without any cell sorting. This non-tumor lung sample came from over 3 cm beyond the tumor edge. The data derive from a study of tumor and adjacent non-tumor tissue in lung cancer. The sequence came from a woman aged 50 to 60 with non-small cell lung cancer. Sequenced sample: distant non-tumor lung tissue.

Here the CDR3 reads CASTLIAGAENEQFF. Written as DNA, the CDR3 is TGTGCCAGCACGCTAATAGCGGGGGCAGAGAATGAGCAGTTCTTC. The chain joins TRBV12-3 or TRBV12-4 to TRBJ2-1, with TRBD2 identical over 9 bases. The J segment lost 7 bases and the V segment lost 7 bases, leaving 11 bases of the junction unmatched. The CDR3 has 15 residues.